Shown below are 30 T cell receptor beta chains from a single sample sequenced in a study of T cells in Graves' hyperthyroidism and ophthalmopathy. The CDR3 regions of TCR beta were amplified from RNA transcripts. HTBI primers drove first-round RT-PCR of the TCR CDR3. A single record per CDR3 protein comes from TCRdb applying MiXCR to the multiplex PCR reads. The sample has 600,000 to 800,000 distinct CDR3 sequences; 35% are singletons. The sequenced sample consisted of blood. All receptors derive from a middle-aged woman with Graves' hyperthyroidism.

This rearrangement joins TRBV7-2 to TRBJ2-5; 8 positions agree with TRBD1. Germline assignment: CDR1 SGHTA and CDR2 FQGNSA. The CDR3 length is 17 residues. V trimming: 1 base; J trimming: 3 bases; junction bases outside the gene matches: 10. CDR3 protein: CASSLGYSSGGEETQYF. The CDR3 bases are TGTGCCAGCAGCTTAGGTTATTCATCAGGGGGCGAAGAGACCCAGTACTTC.

J is TRBJ2-4 and V is TRBV24-1; TRBD2 is a possible D gene (5 bases). The V end was cut by 9 bases, the J end by 9 bases, with 14 bases between. Germline V CDR1 and CDR2: KGHDR, SFDVKD. The CDR3 contains 12 residues. The CDR3 sequence is CATVDGVGIQYF. The CDR3 nucleotides read TGTGCCACCGTAGACGGGGTGGGCATTCAGTACTTC.

On this clonotype itself: A much larger clone differs from this one at a single base, so this may be a read error. V gene TRBV20-1 combines with J gene TRBJ1-4, with D perhaps matching TRBD1 (6 bases). V shed 5 bases and J shed 6 bases, with 25 bases lying between them. Germline assignment: CDR1 DFQATT and CDR2 SNEGSKA (reference sequence). CDR3 length: 17 residues. CDR3 amino acids: CSAVSHRAVAAHEKLFF. The CDR3 DNA follows: TGCAGTGCTGTCAGCCACAGGGCCGTTGCAGCTCATGAAAAACTGTTTTTT.

Many counts were recorded for this clonotype. The chain recombines TRBV10-3 with TRBJ2-7, with 9 bases that match TRBD1. The CDR3 has 14 amino acids. Per the germline V gene, CDR1 is ENHRY and CDR2 is SYGVKD. V dropped 11 bases and J dropped 6; count of bases not matched to a gene: 14. CDR3 amino acids: CAVYDGTGPLEQYF. The CDR3 DNA is TGTGCCGTGTATGACGGGACAGGGCCGCTCGAGCAGTACTTC.

The J gene is TRBJ2-1, the V gene TRBV7-9; tentative D call: TRBD2 (5 bases). Trimming stripped 5 bases from V and 4 bases from J, with 12 bases between. Germline CDR1 reads SEHNR; CDR2 reads FQNEAQ (reference sequence). The CDR3 runs to 14 residues. The CDR3 DNA is TGTGCCAGCAGCGGAGGTCCAGTATACAATGAGCAGTTCTTC. This gives the protein CASSGGPVYNEQFF.

In its sample, this clonotype was seen a few times. CDR3 protein: CATVQEYSNQPQHF. For the CDR3, the DNA is TGTGCCACCGTACAGGAATATAGCAATCAGCCCCAGCATTTT. J is TRBJ1-5 and V is TRBV10-3; D is possibly TRBD1 (5 bases). The CDR3 length is 14 residues. Trimming took off 10 bases at V and 0 bases at J, with 13 bases between the two ends. Germline V gene lookup returns CDR1 ENHRY and CDR2 SYGVKD.

This clonotype was counted at least ten times. The chain has TRBV10-2 and TRBJ1-2; TRBD1 matches at 8 bases. CDR1 is WSHSY and CDR2 is SAAADI in the germline V gene. V shed 5 bases, J shed 2 bases, and the junction held 4 bases outside the gene matches. The CDR3 has 14 amino acids. The CDR3 loop is CASSFNRGNYGYTF. CDR3 nucleotide sequence: TGCGCCAGCAGTTTTAACAGGGGGAACTATGGCTACACCTTC.

The chain employs TRBV6-6 and TRBJ1-3, with D unresolved. The CDR3 sequence is 14 residues long. The germline V and J ends were trimmed by 6 bases and 0 bases, with 9 bases remaining between them. Germline CDR1 MNHNY, CDR2 SVGAGI (reference sequence). This CDR3 is CASRRSNSGNTIYF. The CDR3, as DNA: TGTGCCAGCAGACGGTCCAACTCTGGAAACACCATATATTTT.

This clonotype turned up a few times. V gene TRBV4-1 combines with J gene TRBJ2-7; 9 bases agree with TRBD2. The CDR3 spans 16 residues. Germline values: CDR1 MGHRA, CDR2 YSYEKL. With 4 bases clipped from V and 7 bases from J, the junction kept 14 bases outside the gene matches. CDR3 sequence (DNA): TGCGCCAGCAGCCGCCCCGGGCGGGGGGGACCGTCTGAGCAGTACTTC. Translating it yields CASSRPGRGGPSEQYF.

The chain employs TRBV2 and TRBJ1-1; 12 positions agree with TRBD1. With V trimmed by 5 bases and J by 4 bases, 8 bases remained unmatched. Germline assignment: CDR1 SNHLY and CDR2 FYNNEI. This CDR3 region has 16 residues. In DNA form, the CDR3 reads TGTGCCAGCAGTTTGGGACAGGGGGCGTCGGTCACTGAAGCTTTCTTT. Protein sequence: CASSLGQGASVTEAFF.

Regarding this clonotype: This may stem from a read error, because a much larger clone lies one nucleotide away. The chain has TRBV7-2 and TRBJ1-5; perhaps TRBD1 as D (6 bases). Germline V gives CDR1 SGHTA, CDR2 FQGNSA. This CDR3 region has 13 residues. The V end was cut by 3 bases, the J end by 9 bases, with 12 bases between. CDR3 loop: CASSFGTYRPQHF. CDR3 DNA sequence: TGTGCCAGCAGCTTTGGGACATATCGGCCCCAGCATTTT.

The chain has TRBV4-3 and TRBJ2-2; D gene uncertain. The CDR3 is 14 amino acids. Germline CDR1 is LGHNA and CDR2 is YSLEER. V was shortened by 1 base and J by 4 bases, with 7 bases between the two germline ends. CDR3 sequence: CASSQGPTTGELFF. CDR3 bases: TGCGCCAGCAGCCAAGGACCTACCACCGGGGAGCTGTTTTTT.

This clonotype occurred many times. The rearrangement uses TRBV7-2 and TRBJ2-5; no reliable D call. CDR1 is SGHTA and CDR2 is FQGNSA in the germline V gene. Trimming took 1 base from V and 4 from J, leaving 4 bases between them. This CDR3 region has 12 residues. DNA of the CDR3: TGTGCCAGCAGCTTAGAGTCAGAGACCCAGTACTTC. It specifies CASSLESETQYF.

This clonotype was seen ten or more times. The chain employs TRBV29-1 and TRBJ2-5; D remains unclear. CDR1 is SQVTM and CDR2 is ANQGSEA in the germline V gene. V lost 6 bases to trimming and J lost 5 bases, with 10 bases between them. The CDR3 spans 11 residues. The CDR3 here is CSVLSWETQYF. For the CDR3, the DNA is TGCAGCGTCCTCTCCTGGGAGACCCAGTACTTC.

V gene TRBV15 combines with J gene TRBJ2-1; D unclear. Germline V gives CDR1 LNHNV, CDR2 YYDKDF (reference sequence). CDR3 size: 13 residues. V was pared by 1 base and J by 9 bases, with 10 bases between. The CDR3 spells CATSRVAIGEQFF. The CDR3 DNA is TGTGCCACCAGCAGAGTTGCGATCGGTGAGCAGTTCTTC.

This clonotype was detected ten times or more. The V call is TRBV19, the J call TRBJ1-5, with 7 bases identical to TRBD1. V gave up 4 bases and J gave up 3 bases; unmatched junction bases: 6. Germline CDR1 is LNHDA and CDR2 is SQIVND (reference sequence). There are 15 residues in the CDR3. Here the CDR3 reads CASSSPGGDNQPQHF. CDR3 in DNA: TGTGCCAGTAGTAGCCCAGGGGGGGACAATCAGCCCCAGCATTTT.

V and J are TRBV25-1 and TRBJ1-4; D is ambiguous. Trimming took 5 bases from V and 5 from J, leaving 18 bases between them. The germline V gene encodes CDR1 MGHDK and CDR2 SYGVNS. This CDR3 is 16 amino acids long. CDR3 sequence reads: CASSLGLGRLNEKLFF. The CDR3, as DNA: TGTGCCAGCAGTTTAGGCTTGGGCAGACTCAATGAAAAACTGTTTTTT. The whole variable domain, filled in from reference TRBV25-1 and TRBJ1-4, reads EADIYQTPRYLVIGTGKKITLECSQTMGHDKMYWYQQDPGMELHLIHYSYGVNSTEKGDLSSESTVSRIRTEHFPLTLESARPSHTSQYLCASSLGLGRLNEKLFFGSGTQLSVL.

The chain has TRBV4-2 and TRBJ2-2; no definite D call. The CDR3 sequence is 15 residues long. V lost 4 bases, J lost 6 bases, and 15 bases lay in between. Germline CDR1 and CDR2: LGHNA and YNFKEQ. The CDR3 spells CASSPQARPSGELFF. For the CDR3, the DNA is TGTGCCAGCAGCCCCCAAGCGAGACCATCCGGGGAGCTGTTTTTT.

The chain uses TRBV29-1 and TRBJ1-1, with D perhaps matching TRBD1 (5 bases). Trimming took 8 bases from V and 4 from J, leaving 14 bases between them. CDR1 and CDR2 (germline): SQVTM, ANQGSEA. This CDR3 has 12 amino acids. The CDR3 loop reads CSWGEQATEAFF. In nucleotides, the CDR3 is TGCAGCTGGGGGGAGCAGGCCACTGAAGCTTTCTTT.

Worth noting for this clonotype: A much larger clone differs from this one at a single base, so this may be a read error. The chain has TRBV5-1 and TRBJ2-7; D might be TRBD1 or TRBD2, each matching 5 bases. The germline CDR1 and CDR2 sequences are SGHRS and YFSETQ. This CDR3 contains 13 residues. Trimming left V 6 bases short and J 6 bases short, with 16 bases between. The CDR3 protein is CASTPQGRGEQYF. The CDR3 bases are TGCGCCAGCACCCCTCAGGGTCGGGGCGAGCAGTACTTC.

The chain is built from TRBV9 and TRBJ2-7; 9 nucleotides match TRBD2. The CDR3 consists of 15 residues. CDR1 and CDR2 from the germline V gene are SGDLS and YYNGEE. V lost 0 bases, J lost 5 bases, and 6 bases stayed unmatched. CDR3 sequence: CASSVELGTSNEQYF. The DNA of the CDR3 is TGTGCCAGCAGCGTAGAACTGGGGACTAGCAACGAGCAGTACTTC. The full variable domain, in which reference TRBV9 and TRBJ2-7 provide the parts outside the CDR3, is DSGVTQTPKHLITATGQRVTLRCSPRSGDLSVYWYQQSLDQGLQFLIQYYNGEERAKGNILERFSAQQFPDLHSELNLSSLELGDSALYFCASSVELGTSNEQYFGPGTRLTVT.

The V call is TRBV7-8, the J call TRBJ2-7; 10 bases align to TRBD1. V shed 5 bases and J 2 bases; nucleotides not matched to a gene: 3. Germline V CDR1 and CDR2: SGHVS, FQNEAQ. This CDR3 comprises 14 residues. CDR3 in DNA: TGTGCCAGCAGCAAGGACAGGGGGGCCTACGAGCAGTACTTC. Encoded protein: CASSKDRGAYEQYF.

The rearrangement links TRBV29-1 to TRBJ1-1; a weak D match, TRBD1 (6 bases). The CDR3 loop spans 15 amino acids. The ends were cut back, 7 bases at V and 6 bases at J, with 24 bases in the middle. Per germline, CDR1 SQVTM and CDR2 ANQGSEA. The CDR3 spells CSASLRGGGGAEAFF. The DNA of the CDR3 is TGCAGCGCCAGCCTCAGGGGAGGAGGAGGAGCTGAAGCTTTCTTT.

J is TRBJ2-6 and V is TRBV20-1; no reliable D call. CDR1 DFQATT and CDR2 SNEGSKA come from the germline V gene (reference sequence). The CDR3 is made up of 14 amino acids. V lost 7 bases and J lost 0, with 10 bases in between. CDR3 amino acids: CSGTPFSGANVLTF. CDR3 sequence (DNA): TGCAGTGGCACACCCTTCTCTGGGGCCAACGTCCTGACTTTC.

This clonotype was observed a few times. The rearrangement joins TRBV6-5 to TRBJ1-1; TRBD1 agrees at 7 bases. Unmatched junction bases numbered 2, after V lost 1 base and J lost 0 bases. CDR3 length: 15 residues. Per the germline V gene, CDR1 is MNHEY and CDR2 is SVGAGI. Here the CDR3 reads CASSYFGTVNTEAFF. In DNA, the CDR3 is TGTGCCAGCAGTTACTTTGGGACAGTGAACACTGAAGCTTTCTTT.

The rearrangement uses TRBV5-4 and TRBJ1-4, with no clear D. Per the germline V gene, CDR1 is SGHNT and CDR2 is YYREEE (reference sequence). This CDR3 comprises 14 residues. The V and J ends lost 0 bases and 6 bases respectively, with 9 bases between them. Here the CDR3 reads CASSLDLVHEKLFF. The CDR3 nucleotides are TGTGCCAGCAGCTTGGACTTGGTTCATGAAAAACTGTTTTTT.

A few counts support this clonotype. This chain joins TRBV4-3 and TRBJ1-2, with a weak D call TRBD1 (6 bases). Trimming cost V 0 bases and J 6 bases, with 17 bases left between them. There are 16 residues in the CDR3. Per the germline V gene, CDR1 is LGHNA and CDR2 is YSLEER. The CDR3 spells CASSQDLFGGVDGYTF. The CDR3 DNA sequence: TGCGCCAGCAGCCAAGATCTTTTTGGGGGCGTGGATGGCTACACCTTC.

The chain couples TRBV19 to TRBJ1-2; 8 bases match TRBD1. This CDR3 spans 16 amino acids. V was clipped by 9 bases and J by 1 base; unmatched bases: 13. Germline-derived CDR1 and CDR2 are LNHDA and SQIVND (reference sequence). This chain's CDR3 is CASAISQTGGNYGYTF. The CDR3 DNA reads TGTGCCAGCGCCATAAGTCAAACAGGGGGTAACTATGGCTACACCTTC.

As regards this clonotype: At one end, the junction sequence differs from germline, possibly due to a read error. This chain uses TRBV10-3 with TRBJ2-5; D is uncertain. CDR1 ENHRY and CDR2 SYGVKD come from the germline V gene. The CDR3 loop spans 13 amino acids. CDR3 in DNA: TGTGCCAGCAGTTACTCCACGGAAGAGACCCAGTACTTC. Translating gives CASSYSTEETQYF.

This sequence joins TRBV4-3 and TRBJ1-5; D gene ambiguous. The CDR3 runs 15 residues. The V and J ends lost 0 bases and 0 bases respectively, with 6 bases between them. Germline lookup yields CDR1 LGHNA and CDR2 YSLEER. CDR3 amino acids: CASSQDKNSNQPQHF. The CDR3 coding sequence is TGCGCCAGCAGCCAAGACAAAAATAGCAATCAGCCCCAGCATTTT.